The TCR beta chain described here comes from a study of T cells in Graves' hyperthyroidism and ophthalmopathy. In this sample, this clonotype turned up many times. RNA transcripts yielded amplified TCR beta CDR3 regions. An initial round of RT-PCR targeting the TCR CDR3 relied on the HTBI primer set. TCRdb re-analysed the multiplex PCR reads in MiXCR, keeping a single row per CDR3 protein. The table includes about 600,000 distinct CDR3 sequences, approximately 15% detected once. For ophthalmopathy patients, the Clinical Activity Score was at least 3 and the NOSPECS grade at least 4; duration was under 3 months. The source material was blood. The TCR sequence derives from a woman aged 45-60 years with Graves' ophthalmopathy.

Here the CDR3 DNA reads TGTGCCAGCAGTTTGTTACAGAACACCGGGGAGCTGTTTTTT. It yields the protein CASSLLQNTGELFF. The J gene is TRBJ2-2, the V gene TRBV27, with D uncertain. Germline values: CDR1 MNHEY, CDR2 SMNVEV (reference sequence). V dropped 3 bases and J dropped 1 base, with 6 bases sitting between them. This CDR3 has 14 amino acids.